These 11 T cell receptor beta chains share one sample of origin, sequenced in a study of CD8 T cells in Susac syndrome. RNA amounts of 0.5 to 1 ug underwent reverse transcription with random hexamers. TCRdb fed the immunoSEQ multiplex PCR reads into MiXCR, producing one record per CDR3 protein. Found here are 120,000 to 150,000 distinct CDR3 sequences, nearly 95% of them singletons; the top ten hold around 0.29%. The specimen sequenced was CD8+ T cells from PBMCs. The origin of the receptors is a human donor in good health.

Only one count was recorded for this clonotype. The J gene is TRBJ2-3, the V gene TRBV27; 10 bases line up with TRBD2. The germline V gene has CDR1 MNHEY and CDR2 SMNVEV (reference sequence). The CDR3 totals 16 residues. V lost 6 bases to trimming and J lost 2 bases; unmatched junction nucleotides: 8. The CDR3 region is CASSTLLAGPTDTQYF. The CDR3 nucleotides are TGTGCCAGCAGCACCCTACTAGCGGGGCCCACAGATACGCAGTATTTT.

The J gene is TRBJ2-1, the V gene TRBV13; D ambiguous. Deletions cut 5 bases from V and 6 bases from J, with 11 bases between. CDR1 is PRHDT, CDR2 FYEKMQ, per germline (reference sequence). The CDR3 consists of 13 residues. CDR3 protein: CASSPGGPNEQFF. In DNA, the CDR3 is TGTGCCAGCAGCCCCGGCGGTCCCAATGAGCAGTTCTTC.

CDR3 sequence reads: CSVPLAGETQYF. The CDR3 region has the DNA TGCAGCGTTCCACTAGCGGGAGAGACCCAGTACTTC. This chain connects TRBV29-1 to TRBJ2-5, with TRBD2 matching 9 bases. The CDR3 extends over 12 amino acids. CDR1 SQVTM and CDR2 ANQGSEA come from the germline V gene. V dropped 5 bases and J dropped 4; count of bases not matched to a gene: 2.

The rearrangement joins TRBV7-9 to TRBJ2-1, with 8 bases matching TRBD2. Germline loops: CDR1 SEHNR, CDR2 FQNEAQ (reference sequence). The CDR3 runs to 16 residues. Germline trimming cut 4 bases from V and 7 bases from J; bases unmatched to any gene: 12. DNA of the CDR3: TGTGCCAGCAGCTCCGTTGGCGGGAGGCCGGGAAATGAGCAGTTCTTC. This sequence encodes CASSSVGGRPGNEQFF.

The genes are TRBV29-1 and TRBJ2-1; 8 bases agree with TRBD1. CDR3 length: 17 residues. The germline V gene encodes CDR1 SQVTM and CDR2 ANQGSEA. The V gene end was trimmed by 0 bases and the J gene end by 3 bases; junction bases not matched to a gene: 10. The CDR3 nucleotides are TGCAGCGTTGAAGATCCGGACAGGGTTGGCCTCTACAATGAGCAGTTCTTC. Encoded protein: CSVEDPDRVGLYNEQFF.

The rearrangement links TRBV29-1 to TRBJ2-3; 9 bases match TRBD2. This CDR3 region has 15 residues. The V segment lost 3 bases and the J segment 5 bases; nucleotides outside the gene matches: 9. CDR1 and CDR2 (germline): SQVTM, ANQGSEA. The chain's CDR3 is CSVEGSGSIQDTQYF. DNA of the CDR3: TGCAGCGTTGAGGGTAGCGGGAGCATTCAAGATACGCAGTATTTT.

The CDR3 loop is CSVRGVETQYF. CDR3 DNA sequence: TGCAGCGTTCGCGGGGTCGAGACCCAGTACTTC. This chain joins TRBV29-1 and TRBJ2-5; the D gene is possibly TRBD2 (6 bases). Germline CDR1 and CDR2: SQVTM and ANQGSEA. The CDR3 has 11 amino acids. Between the trimmed V and J ends, which lost 5 bases and 5 bases, there was a span of 9 bases.

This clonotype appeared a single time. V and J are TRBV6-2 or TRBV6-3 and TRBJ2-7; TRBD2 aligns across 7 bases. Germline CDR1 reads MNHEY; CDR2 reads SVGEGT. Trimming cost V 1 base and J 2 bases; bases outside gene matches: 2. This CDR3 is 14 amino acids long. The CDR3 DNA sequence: TGTGCCAGCAGTTACTTTGCGGGAGCCTACGAGCAGTACTTC. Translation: CASSYFAGAYEQYF.

The CDR3 reads CASSPRNGQIRNEQFF. The CDR3 DNA follows: TGTGCCAGCAGCCCAAGAAATGGACAGATTAGGAATGAGCAGTTCTTC. The chain carries TRBV3-1 and TRBJ2-1, with D possibly being TRBD1 (6 bases). V dropped 4 bases and J dropped 7 bases, with 20 bases sitting between them. The CDR3 runs to 16 residues. Germline V gene sequence: CDR1 LGHDT, CDR2 YNNKEL (reference sequence).

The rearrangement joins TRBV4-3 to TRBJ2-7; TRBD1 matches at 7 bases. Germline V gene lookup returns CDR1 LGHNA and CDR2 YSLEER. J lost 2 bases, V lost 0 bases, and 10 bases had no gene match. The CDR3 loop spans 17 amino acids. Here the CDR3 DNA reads TGCGCCAGCAGCCAAGAAGGTGACACAGGGGAACCCTACGAGCAGTACTTC. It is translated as CASSQEGDTGEPYEQYF.

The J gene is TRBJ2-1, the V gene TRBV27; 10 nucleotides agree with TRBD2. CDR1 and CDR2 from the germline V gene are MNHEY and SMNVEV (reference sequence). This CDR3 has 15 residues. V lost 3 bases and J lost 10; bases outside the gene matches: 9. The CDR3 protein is CASSLVSGRLGEQFF. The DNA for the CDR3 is TGTGCCAGCAGTTTGGTTAGCGGGAGGCTCGGGGAGCAGTTCTTC.